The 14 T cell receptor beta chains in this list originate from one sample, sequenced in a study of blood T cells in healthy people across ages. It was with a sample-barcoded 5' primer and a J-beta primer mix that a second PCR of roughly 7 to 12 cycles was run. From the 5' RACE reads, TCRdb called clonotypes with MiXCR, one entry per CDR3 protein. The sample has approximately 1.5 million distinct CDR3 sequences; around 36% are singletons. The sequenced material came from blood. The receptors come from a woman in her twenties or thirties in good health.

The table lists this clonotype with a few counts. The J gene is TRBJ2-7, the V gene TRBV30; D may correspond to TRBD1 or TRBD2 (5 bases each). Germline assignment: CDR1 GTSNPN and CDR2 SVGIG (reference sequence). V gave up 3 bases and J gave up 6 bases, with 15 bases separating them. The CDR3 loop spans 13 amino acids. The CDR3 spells CAWSRDPSAEQYF. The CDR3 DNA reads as TGTGCCTGGAGCAGGGACCCCTCCGCCGAGCAGTACTTC.

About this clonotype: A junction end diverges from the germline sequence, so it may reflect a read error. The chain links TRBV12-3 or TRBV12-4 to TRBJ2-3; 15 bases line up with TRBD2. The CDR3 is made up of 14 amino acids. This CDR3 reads CASRTSGGADAQYF. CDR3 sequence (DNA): TGTGCCAGCCGGACTAGCGGGGGGGCAGATGCGCAGTATTTT.

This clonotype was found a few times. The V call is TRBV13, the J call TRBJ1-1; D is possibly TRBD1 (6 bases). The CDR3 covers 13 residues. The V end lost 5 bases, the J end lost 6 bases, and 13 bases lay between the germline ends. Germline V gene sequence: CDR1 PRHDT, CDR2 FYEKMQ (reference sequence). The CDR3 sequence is CASSLQQGSEAFF. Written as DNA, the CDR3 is TGTGCCAGCAGCCTCCAACAGGGTTCTGAAGCTTTCTTT.

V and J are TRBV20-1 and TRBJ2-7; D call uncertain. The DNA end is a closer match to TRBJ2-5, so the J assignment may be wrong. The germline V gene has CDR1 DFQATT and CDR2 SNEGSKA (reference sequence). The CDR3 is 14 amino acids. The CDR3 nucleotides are TGCAGTGCTAGAATTTTTGGGAAGCGAGAGACCCAGTACTTC. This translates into CSARIFGKRETQYF.

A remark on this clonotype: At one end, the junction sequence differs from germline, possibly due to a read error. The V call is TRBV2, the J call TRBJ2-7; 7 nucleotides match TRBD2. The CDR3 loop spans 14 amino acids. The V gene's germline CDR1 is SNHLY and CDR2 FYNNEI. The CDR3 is CANSGWTSSYEQYF. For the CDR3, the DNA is TGTGCCAACAGTGGATGGACTAGCTCCTACGAGCAGTACTTC.

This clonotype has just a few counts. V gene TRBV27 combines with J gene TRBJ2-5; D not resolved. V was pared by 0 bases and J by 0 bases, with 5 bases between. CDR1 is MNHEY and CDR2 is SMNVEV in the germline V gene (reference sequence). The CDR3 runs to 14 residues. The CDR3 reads CASSLSKYQETQYF. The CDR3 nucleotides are TGTGCCAGCAGTTTATCCAAGTACCAAGAGACCCAGTACTTC.

CDR3 sequence reads: CASSQAPSGTWETQYF. CDR3 in DNA: TGCGCCAGCAGCCAAGCCCCTAGCGGGACGTGGGAGACCCAGTACTTC. The rearrangement links TRBV4-1 to TRBJ2-5; 9 nucleotides align to TRBD2. This CDR3 comprises 16 residues. Germline values: CDR1 MGHRA, CDR2 YSYEKL. The V gene end was trimmed by 1 base and the J gene end by 5 bases; junction bases not matched to a gene: 8.

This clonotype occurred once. CDR3 protein: CASTLGEHRYGYTF. CDR3 coding DNA: TGTGCCAGCACACTAGGAGAGCATCGCTATGGCTACACCTTC. This rearrangement joins TRBV28 to TRBJ1-2; D remains unclear. The V end was cut by 7 bases, the J end by 4 bases, with 16 bases between. The CDR3 is 14 residues long. Germline values: CDR1 MDHEN, CDR2 SYDVKM.

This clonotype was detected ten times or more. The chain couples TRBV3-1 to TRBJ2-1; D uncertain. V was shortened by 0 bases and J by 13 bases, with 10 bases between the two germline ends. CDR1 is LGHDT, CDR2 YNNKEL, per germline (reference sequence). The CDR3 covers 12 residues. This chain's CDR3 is CASSQDYQAQFF. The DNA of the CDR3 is TGTGCCAGCAGCCAAGATTACCAGGCTCAGTTCTTC.

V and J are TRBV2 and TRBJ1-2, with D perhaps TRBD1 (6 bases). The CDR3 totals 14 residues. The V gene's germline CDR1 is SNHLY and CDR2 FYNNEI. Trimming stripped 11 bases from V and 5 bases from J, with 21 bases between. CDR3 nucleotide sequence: TGTGCCCATGGCGGCCAGGGGCTGCATTATGGCTACACCTTC. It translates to CAHGGQGLHYGYTF.

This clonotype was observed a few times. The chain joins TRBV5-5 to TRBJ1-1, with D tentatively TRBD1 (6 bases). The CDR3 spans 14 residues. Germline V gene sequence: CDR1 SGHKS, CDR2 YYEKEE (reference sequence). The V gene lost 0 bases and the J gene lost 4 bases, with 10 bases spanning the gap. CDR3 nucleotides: TGTGCCAGCAGCTTGGGGGGGCTGGCCACTGAAGCTTTCTTT. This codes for CASSLGGLATEAFF.

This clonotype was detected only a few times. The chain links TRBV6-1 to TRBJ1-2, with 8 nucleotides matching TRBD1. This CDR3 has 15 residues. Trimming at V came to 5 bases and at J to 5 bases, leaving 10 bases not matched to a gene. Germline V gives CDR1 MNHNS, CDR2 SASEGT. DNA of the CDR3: TGTGCCAGCAGTATACAGACAGGGGTTTGGTATGGCTACACCTTC. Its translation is CASSIQTGVWYGYTF.

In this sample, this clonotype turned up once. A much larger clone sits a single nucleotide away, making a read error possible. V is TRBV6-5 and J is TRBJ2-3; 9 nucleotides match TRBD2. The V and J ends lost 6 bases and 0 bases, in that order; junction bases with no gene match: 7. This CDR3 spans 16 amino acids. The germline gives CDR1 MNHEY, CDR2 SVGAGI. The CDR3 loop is CASRPSGGTSTDTQYF. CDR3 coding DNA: TGTGCCAGCAGGCCCAGCGGGGGGACTAGCACAGATACGCAGTATTTT.

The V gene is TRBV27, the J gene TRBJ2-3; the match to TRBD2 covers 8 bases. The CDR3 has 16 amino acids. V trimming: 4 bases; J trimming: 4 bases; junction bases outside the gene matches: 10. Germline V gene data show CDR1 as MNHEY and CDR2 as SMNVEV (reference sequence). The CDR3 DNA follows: TGTGCCAGCAGTTCATGGATGAGCGGGGGATCAGATACGCAGTATTTT. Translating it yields CASSSWMSGGSDTQYF.